This note documents a single T cell receptor (beta chain) sequence. The target antigen is unknown. This sample is part of a study of cytomegalovirus exposure and HLA in healthy donors. Study-level information: Unique TCR beta sequences numbering approximately 120 million came from around 180 million T cells in an earlier analysis. Whole-study results and caveats: It was only CMV serostatus that was available as immune exposure information. In a later analysis, TCR beta V- and J-gene trimming was associated with a missense DCLRE1C variant.

PCR was performed using 60 Vbeta and 13 Jbeta primers. Some clones are missing from TCRdb's copy, which holds only in-frame ones; the method was immunoSEQ multiplex PCR. Of about 160,000 clones listed, about four fifths are singletons. Germline trimming cut 3 bases from V and 6 bases from J; bases unmatched to any gene: 11. Germline CDR1 SGHRS, CDR2 YFSETQ. This CDR3 has 17 amino acids. The sample was PBMCs. This clonotype was obtained from a girl aged 5-17 years in good health and CMV-seropositive. This rearrangement joins TRBV5-1 to TRBJ2-2, with 10 bases that match TRBD1. The CDR3 here is CASSSGPPGQGSGELFF. The CDR3 DNA follows: TGCGCCAGCAGCTCGGGACCACCGGGACAGGGGTCCGGGGAGCTGTTTTTT.